The 18 T cell receptor beta chains in this list originate from one sample, sequenced in a study of T cells in Graves' hyperthyroidism and ophthalmopathy. The TCR beta CDR3 regions underwent amplification using RNA transcripts as the source. Initially, a first-round RT-PCR of the TCR CDR3 employed the HTBI primer set. TCRdb itself ran the multiplex PCR reads through MiXCR, one entry per CDR3 protein. Of 200,000 to 250,000 distinct CDR3 sequences listed, about 15% are singletons. The sequenced material came from blood. All receptors derive from a man aged 45-65 years with Graves' hyperthyroidism.

This clonotype was observed at least ten times. The chain couples TRBV11-3 to TRBJ1-1; TRBD1 matches at 7 bases. V lost 5 bases and J lost 4; bases outside the gene matches: 10. Germline CDR1 is SGHNT and CDR2 is YENEEA. The CDR3 contains 15 residues. Here the CDR3 reads CASSPPQGTVTEAFF. The CDR3 DNA follows: TGTGCCAGCAGCCCCCCACAGGGGACGGTCACTGAAGCTTTCTTT.

The sample holds many counts of this clonotype. CDR3 protein: CASSGQGVGEQYF. The CDR3 DNA follows: TGTGCCAGCAGCGGACAGGGCGTGGGCGAGCAGTACTTC. This chain uses TRBV12-3 or TRBV12-4 with TRBJ2-7, with 8 bases matching TRBD1. Trimming took 6 bases from V and 6 from J; bases not matched to a gene: 7. This CDR3 has 13 amino acids.

This clonotype came up many times. The chain carries TRBV20-1 and TRBJ2-2; the match to TRBD2 covers 15 bases. With 0 bases clipped from V and 5 bases from J, the junction kept 4 bases outside the gene matches. Germline values: CDR1 DFQATT, CDR2 SNEGSKA (reference sequence). This CDR3 contains 17 residues. The CDR3 is CSARDGGLAGGTGELFF. The CDR3 nucleotides are TGCAGTGCTAGAGATGGGGGACTAGCGGGAGGTACCGGGGAGCTGTTTTTT.

The chain uses TRBV5-1 and TRBJ2-2, with D tentatively TRBD1 or TRBD2 (6 bases each). The ends were cut back, 3 bases at V and 2 bases at J, with 14 bases in the middle. This CDR3 region has 16 residues. Germline V lookup: CDR1 SGHRS, CDR2 YFSETQ. The DNA of the CDR3 is TGCGCCAGCAGCTCGGATTCGGGGGCAAACACCGGGGAGCTGTTTTTT. Protein: CASSSDSGANTGELFF.

This clonotype has only one observation. The CDR3: CASSTPRDRGLAGVNTGELFF. The CDR3 DNA follows: TGTGCCAGTAGTACTCCCCGGGACAGGGGACTAGCGGGAGTCAACACCGGGGAGCTGTTTTTT. The chain couples TRBV19 to TRBJ2-2; 14 bases line up with TRBD2. J was trimmed by 2 bases and V by 4 bases; bases with no gene match: 15. The CDR3 is made up of 21 amino acids. CDR1 is LNHDA and CDR2 is SQIVND in the germline V gene (reference sequence). The whole variable domain, filled in from reference TRBV19 and TRBJ2-2, reads DGGITQSPKYLFRKEGQNVTLSCEQNLNHDAMYWYRQDPGQGLRLIYYSQIVNDFQKGDIAEGYSVSREKKESFPLTVTSAQKNPTAFYLCASSTPRDRGLAGVNTGELFFGEGSRLTVL.

Details on this clonotype: A read error is possible here, since a much larger clone lies one base away. The gene calls are TRBV24-1 and TRBJ2-3, with 9 bases lining up with TRBD2. The CDR3 spans 14 residues. J was trimmed by 8 bases and V by 9 bases; bases with no gene match: 11. CDR1 KGHDR and CDR2 SFDVKD come from the germline V gene. This CDR3 is CATSSPTLAGTQYF. The CDR3 bases are TGTGCCACCTCGAGCCCCACACTAGCGGGTACGCAGTATTTT.

A word on this clonotype: This may stem from a read error, because a much larger clone lies one nucleotide away. The chain carries TRBV7-2 and TRBJ2-5; D is uncertain. CDR3 length equals 15 residues. Germline lookup yields CDR1 SGHTA and CDR2 FQGNSA. The V and J ends lost 6 bases and 4 bases respectively, with 18 bases between them. In DNA, the CDR3 is TGTGCCAGCAGATCCCCAATAGTGGGGTTAGAGACCCAGTACTTC. It specifies CASRSPIVGLETQYF.

CDR3: CASSLVAGEDEQFF. CDR3 nucleotides: TGCGCCAGCAGCTTAGTGGCGGGAGAGGATGAGCAGTTCTTC. The gene calls are TRBV5-1 and TRBJ2-1; TRBD2 agrees at 7 bases. Trimming at V came to 2 bases and at J to 8 bases, leaving 7 bases not matched to a gene. Germline V CDR1 and CDR2: SGHRS, YFSETQ. The CDR3 consists of 14 residues.

This clonotype was observed many times. This chain links TRBV28 with TRBJ1-2, with TRBD1 as a possible D gene (5 bases). This CDR3 spans 12 amino acids. The V end lost 6 bases, the J end lost 9 bases, and 14 bases lay between the germline ends. Germline V CDR1 and CDR2: MDHEN, SYDVKM. The CDR3 is CASSLRAGSYTF. DNA of the CDR3: TGTGCCAGCAGCCTCAGGGCTGGAAGCTACACCTTC.

This clonotype has at least ten counts. CDR3 in DNA: TGTGCCAGCAGTTACTCGTCCCGGGACGACGGGAAAGCTTTCTTT. Its protein is CASSYSSRDDGKAFF. The chain employs TRBV6-5 and TRBJ1-1; tentative D call: TRBD1 (5 bases). The CDR3 totals 15 residues. Trimming shortened V by 0 bases and J by 9 bases, and 17 bases separated the two germline ends. Germline V lookup: CDR1 MNHEY, CDR2 SVGAGI.

This clonotype was seen a few times. The CDR3 loop reads CSVHGQAFYNEQFF. CDR3 bases: TGCAGCGTTCACGGACAGGCCTTCTACAATGAGCAGTTCTTC. V gene TRBV29-1 combines with J gene TRBJ2-1; 7 nucleotides line up with TRBD1. CDR3 length: 14 amino acids. V lost 5 bases and J lost 3; bases outside the gene matches: 7. The germline V gene encodes CDR1 SQVTM and CDR2 ANQGSEA.

This clonotype was found many times. The chain couples TRBV6-1 to TRBJ2-6, with TRBD1 matching 11 bases. Germline loops: CDR1 MNHNS, CDR2 SASEGT. V lost 3 bases, J lost 3 bases, and 7 bases stayed unmatched. The CDR3 has 18 residues. CDR3 loop: CASSDGQGASGGANVLTF. The CDR3, as DNA: TGTGCCAGCAGTGATGGACAGGGGGCCAGTGGTGGGGCCAACGTCCTGACTTTC.

This clonotype has only a few counts. The chain is built from TRBV27 and TRBJ2-1; D is uncertain. Germline loops: CDR1 MNHEY, CDR2 SMNVEV (reference sequence). CDR3 length: 15 amino acids. With 3 bases removed from V and 4 bases from J, the gap between germline ends came to 13 bases. DNA of the CDR3: TGTGCCAGCAGTTTGACGAACTACCCTTACAATGAGCAGTTCTTC. Translated, it gives CASSLTNYPYNEQFF.

This chain connects TRBV10-2 to TRBJ2-2, with 10 bases matching TRBD2. After removal of 3 bases from V and 5 bases from J, the junction contained 6 bases not matched to a gene. Per germline, CDR1 WSHSY and CDR2 SAAADI. The CDR3 spans 16 residues. The CDR3 spells CASSDTSGKDTGELFF. In DNA form, the CDR3 reads TGCGCCAGCAGTGACACTAGCGGGAAGGATACCGGGGAGCTGTTTTTT.

This chain joins TRBV19 and TRBJ2-5, with D possibly matching TRBD2 (6 bases). Per germline, CDR1 LNHDA and CDR2 SQIVND (reference sequence). Trimming took off 5 bases at V and 4 bases at J, with 11 bases between the two ends. The CDR3 has 13 amino acids. CDR3 protein: CASSFSGGETQYF. As DNA, the CDR3 is TGTGCCAGTAGTTTTAGCGGAGGAGAGACCCAGTACTTC.

The chain carries TRBV6-5 and TRBJ2-7; 11 nucleotides align to TRBD1. Germline loops: CDR1 MNHEY, CDR2 SVGAGI. The CDR3 runs 21 residues. The junction had 24 bases not matched to a gene; V was cut back by 5 bases and J by 3 bases. CDR3 coding DNA: TGTGCCAGCAGTCCCGGCGGACCGACCGGGACAGGGGGAGGGGGAGGCTACGAGCAGTACTTC. Its protein is CASSPGGPTGTGGGGGYEQYF.

Ten or more counts support this clonotype. V and J are TRBV2 and TRBJ1-1, with TRBD1 as a possible D gene (5 bases). This CDR3 contains 11 residues. Germline V gives CDR1 SNHLY, CDR2 FYNNEI. With 7 bases removed from V and 5 bases from J, the gap between germline ends came to 8 bases. The CDR3 region is CASIRETEAFF. The CDR3 nucleotides are TGTGCCAGCATCAGGGAGACTGAAGCTTTCTTT.

This clonotype has more than one count but fewer than ten. The junction shows a germline mismatch at one end, possibly a read error. The rearrangement uses TRBV2 and TRBJ2-5, with a weak D call TRBD1 (5 bases). The CDR3 has 15 residues. Germline values: CDR1 SNHLY, CDR2 FYNNEI. The CDR3 DNA sequence: TGTACCAGCAGTGGCACAGGACCTCTCCAAGAGACCCAGTACTTC. Amino acid sequence: CTSSGTGPLQETQYF.